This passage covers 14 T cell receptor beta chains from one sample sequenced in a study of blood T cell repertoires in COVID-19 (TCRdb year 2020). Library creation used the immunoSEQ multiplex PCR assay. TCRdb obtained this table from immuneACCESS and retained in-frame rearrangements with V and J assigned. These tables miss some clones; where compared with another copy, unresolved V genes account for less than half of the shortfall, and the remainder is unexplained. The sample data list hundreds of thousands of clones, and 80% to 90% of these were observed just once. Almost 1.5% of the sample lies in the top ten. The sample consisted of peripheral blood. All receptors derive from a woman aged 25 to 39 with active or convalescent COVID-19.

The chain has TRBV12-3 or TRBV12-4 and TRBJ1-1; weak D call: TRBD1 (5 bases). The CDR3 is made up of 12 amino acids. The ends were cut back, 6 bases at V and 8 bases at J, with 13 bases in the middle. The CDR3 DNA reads TGTGCCAGCAGCCGTTTCTCAGGGGAAGCTTTCTTT. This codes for CASSRFSGEAFF.

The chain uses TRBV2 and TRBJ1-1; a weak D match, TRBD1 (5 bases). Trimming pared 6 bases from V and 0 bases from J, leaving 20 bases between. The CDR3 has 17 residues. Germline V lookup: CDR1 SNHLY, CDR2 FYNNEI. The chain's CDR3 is CASRTSPPGSMNTEAFF. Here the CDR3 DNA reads TGTGCCAGCAGGACTTCCCCCCCAGGGTCCATGAACACTGAAGCTTTCTTT.

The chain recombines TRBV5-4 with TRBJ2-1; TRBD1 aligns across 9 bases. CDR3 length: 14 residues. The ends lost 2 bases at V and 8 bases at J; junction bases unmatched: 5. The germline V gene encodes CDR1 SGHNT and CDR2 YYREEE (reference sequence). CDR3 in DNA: TGTGCCAGCAGCTTACAGGGGGCCCCCCATGAGCAGTTCTTC. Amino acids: CASSLQGAPHEQFF.

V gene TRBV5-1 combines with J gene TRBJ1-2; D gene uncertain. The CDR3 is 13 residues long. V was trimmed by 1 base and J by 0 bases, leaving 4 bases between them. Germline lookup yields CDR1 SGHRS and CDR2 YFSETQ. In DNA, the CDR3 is TGCGCCAGCAGCTTGCCTCCTAACTATGGCTACACCTTC. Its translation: CASSLPPNYGYTF. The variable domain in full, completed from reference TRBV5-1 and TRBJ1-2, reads KAGVTQTPRYLIKTRGQQVTLSCSPISGHRSVSWYQQTPGQGLQFLFEYFSETQRNKGNFPGRFSGRQFSNSRSEMNVSTLELGDSALYLCASSLPPNYGYTFGSGTRLTVV.

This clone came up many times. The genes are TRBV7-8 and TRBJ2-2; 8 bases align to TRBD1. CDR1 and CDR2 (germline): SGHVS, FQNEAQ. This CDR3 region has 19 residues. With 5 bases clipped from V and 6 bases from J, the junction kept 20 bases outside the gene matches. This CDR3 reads CASSAWTGLSNVRAGELFF. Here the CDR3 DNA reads TGTGCCAGCAGCGCTTGGACAGGGTTGTCTAACGTACGCGCCGGGGAGCTGTTTTTT.

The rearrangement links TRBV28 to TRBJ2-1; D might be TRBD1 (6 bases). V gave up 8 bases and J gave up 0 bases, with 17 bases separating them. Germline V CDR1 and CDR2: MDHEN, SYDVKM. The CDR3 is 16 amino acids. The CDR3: CASARIGTSSYNEQFF. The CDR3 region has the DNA TGTGCCAGCGCACGAATCGGGACAAGCTCCTACAATGAGCAGTTCTTC.

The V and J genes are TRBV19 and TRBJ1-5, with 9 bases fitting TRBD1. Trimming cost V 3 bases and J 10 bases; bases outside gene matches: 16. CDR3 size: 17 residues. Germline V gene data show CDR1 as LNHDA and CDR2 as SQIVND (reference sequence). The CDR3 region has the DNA TGTGCCAGTAGTATCGGGACAGGGCCGTTCAGCGCCGTCCCCCAGCATTTT. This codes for CASSIGTGPFSAVPQHF.

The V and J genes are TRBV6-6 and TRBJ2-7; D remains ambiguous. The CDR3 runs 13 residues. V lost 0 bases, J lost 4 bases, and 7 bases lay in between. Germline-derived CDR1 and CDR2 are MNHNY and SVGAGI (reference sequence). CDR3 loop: CASSYSTDYEQYF. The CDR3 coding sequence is TGTGCCAGCAGTTACTCTACAGATTACGAGCAGTACTTC.

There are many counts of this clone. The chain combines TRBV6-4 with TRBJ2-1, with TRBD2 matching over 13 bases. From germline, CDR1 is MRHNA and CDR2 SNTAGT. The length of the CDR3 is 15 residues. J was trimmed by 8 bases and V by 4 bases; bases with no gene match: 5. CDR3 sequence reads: CASSVQLAGGDEQFF. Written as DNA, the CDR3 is TGTGCCAGCAGTGTCCAACTAGCGGGAGGGGATGAGCAGTTCTTC.

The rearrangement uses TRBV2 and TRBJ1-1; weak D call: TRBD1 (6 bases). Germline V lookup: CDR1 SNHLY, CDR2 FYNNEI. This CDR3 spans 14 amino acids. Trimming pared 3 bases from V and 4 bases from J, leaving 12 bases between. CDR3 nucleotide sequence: TGTGCCAGCAGTGACGACAGGAGTGGCACTGAAGCTTTCTTT. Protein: CASSDDRSGTEAFF.

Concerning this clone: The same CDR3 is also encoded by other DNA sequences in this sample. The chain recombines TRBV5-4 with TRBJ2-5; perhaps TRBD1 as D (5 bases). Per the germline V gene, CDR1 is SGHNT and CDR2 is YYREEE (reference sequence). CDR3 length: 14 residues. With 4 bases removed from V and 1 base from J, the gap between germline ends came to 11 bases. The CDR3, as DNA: TGTGCCAGCAGCCCCGGACAAGTCCAAGAGACCCAGTACTTC. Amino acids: CASSPGQVQETQYF.

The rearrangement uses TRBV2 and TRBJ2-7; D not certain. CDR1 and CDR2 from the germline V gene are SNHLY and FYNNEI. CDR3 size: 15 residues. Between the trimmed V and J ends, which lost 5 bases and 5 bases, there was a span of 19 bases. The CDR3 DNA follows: TGTGCCAGCAGTCCCGACACCCTTAATCGCAACGAGCAGTACTTC. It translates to CASSPDTLNRNEQYF.

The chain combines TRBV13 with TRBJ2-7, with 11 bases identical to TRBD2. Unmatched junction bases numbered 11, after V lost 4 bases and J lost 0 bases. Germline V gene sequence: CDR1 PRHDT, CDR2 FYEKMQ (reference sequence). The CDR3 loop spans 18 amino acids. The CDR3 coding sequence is TGTGCCAGCAGCTCATCCGTGGGACTAGCGGACAGCTCCTACGAGCAGTACTTC. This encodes CASSSSVGLADSSYEQYF. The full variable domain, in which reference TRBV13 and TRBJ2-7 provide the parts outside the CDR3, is AAGVIQSPRHLIKEKRETATLKCYPIPRHDTVYWYQQGPGQDPQFLISFYEKMQSDKGSIPDRFSAQQFSDYHSELNMSSLELGDSALYFCASSSSVGLADSSYEQYFGPGTRLTVT.

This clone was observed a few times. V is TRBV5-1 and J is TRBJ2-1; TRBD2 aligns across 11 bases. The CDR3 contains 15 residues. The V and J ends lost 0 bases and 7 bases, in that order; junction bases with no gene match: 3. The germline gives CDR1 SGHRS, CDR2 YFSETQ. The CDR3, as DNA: TGCGCCAGCAGCTTGGTGACTAGCGGGGTGAATGAGCAGTTCTTC. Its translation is CASSLVTSGVNEQFF.